The rows below give T cell receptor beta chains drawn from one sample of a study of control samples from healthy donors and cancer patients. Profiled with immunoSEQ multiplex PCR; TCRdb holds only in-frame clones, not every one. The table includes over 45,000 clones, approximately 89% detected once. The sequenced sample was PBMCs. These receptors originate from a man in his forties or fifties with colorectal cancer. The CDR3 runs from the conserved cysteine through the conserved F or W. The D gene is left open where the match is weak. Only part of the rows carry a size: once, few, many, or a class if the clone is expanded.

abundance	d_gene	v_gene	j_gene	CDR3aa	CDR3nt
.	TRBD1	TRBV9	TRBJ1-1	CASSAAPGQMNTEAFF	TGTGCCAGCAGCGCTGCACCGGGACAGATGAACACTGAAGCTTTCTTT
few	.	TRBV27	TRBJ2-1	CASSLAVYNEQFF	TGTGCCAGCAGTTTAGCGGTTTACAATGAGCAGTTCTTC
.	.	TRBV6-5	TRBJ2-2	CASSYDGNTGELFF	TGTGCCAGCAGTTACGATGGGAACACCGGGGAGCTGTTTTTT
.	TRBD1	TRBV6-5	TRBJ1-3	CASRNRGSGNTIYF	TGTGCCAGCAGAAACAGGGGCTCTGGAAACACCATATATTTT
.	.	TRBV7-8	TRBJ1-1	CASSLENQRNTEAFF	TGTGCCAGCAGCTTAGAAAATCAACGGAACACTGAAGCTTTCTTT
once	TRBD1	TRBV28	TRBJ1-3	CASGLTGGNTIYF	TGTGCCAGCGGGCTGACAGGGGGAAACACCATATATTTT
.	.	TRBV18	TRBJ2-6	CASSPPGGHLSGANVLTF	TGTGCCAGCTCACCTCCCGGTGGACACCTTTCTGGGGCCAACGTCCTGACTTTC
.	.	TRBV2	TRBJ2-3	CASSELSSTDTQYF	TGTGCCAGCAGTGAACTTTCTAGCACAGATACGCAGTATTTT
.	.	TRBV4-3	TRBJ1-1	CASSQDRDTEAFF	TGCGCCAGCAGCCAAGACAGGGACACTGAAGCTTTCTTT
.	.	TRBV18	TRBJ2-4	CASSPPISRNIQYF	TGTGCCAGCTCACCACCGATTTCGAGGAACATTCAGTACTTC
.	.	TRBV11-2	TRBJ2-7	CASSPGKGNGDEQYF	TGTGCCAGCAGCCCCGGCAAGGGAAACGGAGACGAGCAGTACTTC
.	.	TRBV28	TRBJ1-1	CASSLFVWQNTEAFF	TGTGCCAGCAGTTTATTCGTTTGGCAGAACACTGAAGCTTTCTTT